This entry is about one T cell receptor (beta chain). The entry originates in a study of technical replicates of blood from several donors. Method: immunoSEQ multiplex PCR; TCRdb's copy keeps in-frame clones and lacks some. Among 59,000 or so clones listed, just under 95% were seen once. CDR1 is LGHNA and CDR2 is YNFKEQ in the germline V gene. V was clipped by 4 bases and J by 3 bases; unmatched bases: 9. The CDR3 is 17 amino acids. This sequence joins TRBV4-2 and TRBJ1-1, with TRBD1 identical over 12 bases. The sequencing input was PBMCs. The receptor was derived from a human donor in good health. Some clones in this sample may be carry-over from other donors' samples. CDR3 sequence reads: CASSPRGTGGVDTEAFF. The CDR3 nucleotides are TGTGCCAGCAGCCCCCGAGGGACAGGGGGCGTAGACACTGAAGCTTTCTTT.